The 8 T cell receptor beta chains listed next were all sequenced from one sample in a study of blood T cells in healthy people across ages (dated by TCRdb to the mid-2010s). Libraries were prepared through 5' RACE. Sequencing was carried out with an Illumina HiSeq 2500. The second PCR ran for about 7 to 11 cycles and used a J-beta primer mix along with a sample-barcoded 5' primer. TCRdb cleaned the public reads at Q25 with fastp, built clones with MiXCR and kept in-frame beta chains. Under each unique CDR3 protein, matching rows form one entry showing the most common genes and DNA. The sample contains about 1,000,000 distinct CDR3 sequences, 35% to 55% of them found a single time. Together, the top ten hold about 19% of the sample. Sequencing was performed on blood. These receptors were taken from a woman aged 55-70 years in good health.

This rearrangement joins TRBV20-1 to TRBJ1-1; possibly TRBD1 for D (5 bases). Trimming left V 5 bases short and J 3 bases short, with 13 bases between. The CDR3 is made up of 13 amino acids. Germline V CDR1 and CDR2: DFQATT, SNEGSKA (reference sequence). CDR3 region: CSAPIRGDTEAFF. CDR3 in DNA: TGCAGTGCTCCGATACGGGGGGACACTGAAGCTTTCTTT.

This clonotype turned up a few times. The gene calls are TRBV6-2 or TRBV6-3 and TRBJ2-5; TRBD2 is a possible D gene (6 bases). CDR1 and CDR2 from the germline V gene are MNHEY and SVGEGT. The CDR3 has 13 residues. Trimming left V 8 bases short and J 5 bases short, with 15 bases between. In nucleotides, the CDR3 is TGTGCCAGCGTCTCCCGGGAGTGGGAGACCCAGTACTTC. Amino acids: CASVSREWETQYF.

V is TRBV13 and J is TRBJ2-3; 13 bases are a match to TRBD2. After removal of 5 bases from V and 5 bases from J, the junction contained 10 bases not matched to a gene. The CDR3 has 17 amino acids. The V gene's germline CDR1 is PRHDT and CDR2 FYEKMQ (reference sequence). The CDR3 protein is CASSLSGLAGVKDTQYF. In nucleotides, the CDR3 is TGTGCCAGCAGCCTCTCAGGACTAGCGGGAGTAAAAGATACGCAGTATTTT.

This clonotype came up once. The J gene is TRBJ2-1, the V gene TRBV19; 7 positions match TRBD1. The germline V gene has CDR1 LNHDA and CDR2 SQIVND (reference sequence). CDR3 length: 16 residues. V trimming: 10 bases; J trimming: 7 bases; junction bases outside the gene matches: 19. The CDR3 reads CATEGRVGQVRNEQFF. As DNA, the CDR3 is TGTGCCACCGAGGGACGGGTCGGACAGGTACGAAATGAGCAGTTCTTC.

The chain couples TRBV12-3 or TRBV12-4 to TRBJ1-4, with D possibly matching TRBD1 (5 bases). V was clipped by 5 bases and J by 11 bases, with 12 bases between them. There are 12 residues in the CDR3. The CDR3 DNA is TGTGCCAGCAGTCTAGACAGAGAGAAACTGTTTTTT. This codes for CASSLDREKLFF.

The chain is built from TRBV20-1 and TRBJ2-3; 7 bases line up with TRBD2. V was pared by 5 bases and J by 1 base, with 3 bases of the junction left unmatched. The CDR3 totals 13 residues. CDR1 is DFQATT and CDR2 is SNEGSKA in the germline V gene (reference sequence). For the CDR3, the DNA is TGCAGTGCTCCTACTAGCGGCACAGATACGCAGTATTTT. It specifies CSAPTSGTDTQYF.

This clonotype turned up a few times. The CDR3 sequence is CSARTSPAGETQYF. The CDR3 DNA sequence: TGCAGTGCTAGGACAAGCCCAGCGGGAGAGACCCAGTACTTC. The J gene is TRBJ2-5, the V gene TRBV20-1, with D tentatively TRBD2 (6 bases). This CDR3 comprises 14 residues. Germline values: CDR1 DFQATT, CDR2 SNEGSKA (reference sequence). Trimming took off 3 bases at V and 4 bases at J, with 15 bases between the two ends.

This rearrangement joins TRBV28 to TRBJ1-2; D remains unclear. This CDR3 is 13 amino acids long. The germline gives CDR1 MDHEN, CDR2 SYDVKM. V dropped 5 bases and J dropped 8 bases, with 15 bases sitting between them. For the CDR3, the DNA is TGTGCCAGCAGTCCCCCCCTCCGTTCCGGCTACACCTTC. This translates into CASSPPLRSGYTF.